The T cell receptor beta chain described here comes from a study of cytomegalovirus exposure and HLA in healthy donors. Overall study findings and caveats: Researchers catalogued under 200 TCR beta chains as cytomegalovirus-associated. With later analysis, a missense DCLRE1C variant became linked to TCR beta V- and J-gene trimming.

Details on this clone: The target antigen is unknown.

Those who donated were healthy bone marrow donors. PCR was performed using 60 Vbeta and 13 Jbeta primers. Sequencing used immunoSEQ multiplex PCR; TCRdb keeps in-frame clones, though not all of them. The table counts under 65,000 clones; 12% lies in the top ten. Germline CDR1 and CDR2: GTSNPN and SVGIG (reference sequence). This CDR3 spans 14 amino acids. The V gene end was trimmed by 7 bases and the J gene end by 5 bases; junction bases not matched to a gene: 10. Sequenced input: PBMCs. The receptor was derived from a woman between 25 and 40 years old in good health and CMV-seropositive. The gene calls are TRBV30 and TRBJ2-2, with 7 bases lining up with TRBD1. The chain's CDR3 is CALYGTARTGELFF. Here the CDR3 DNA reads TGTGCCTTATACGGGACAGCGAGGACCGGGGAGCTGTTTTTT. Based on the CDR3 plus reference TRBV30 and TRBJ2-2, the full variable domain is SQTIHQWPATLVQPVGSPLSLECTVEGTSNPNLYWYRQAAGRGLQLLFYSVGIGQISSEVPQNLSASRPQDRQFILSSKKLLLSDSGFYLCALYGTARTGELFFGEGSRLTVL.